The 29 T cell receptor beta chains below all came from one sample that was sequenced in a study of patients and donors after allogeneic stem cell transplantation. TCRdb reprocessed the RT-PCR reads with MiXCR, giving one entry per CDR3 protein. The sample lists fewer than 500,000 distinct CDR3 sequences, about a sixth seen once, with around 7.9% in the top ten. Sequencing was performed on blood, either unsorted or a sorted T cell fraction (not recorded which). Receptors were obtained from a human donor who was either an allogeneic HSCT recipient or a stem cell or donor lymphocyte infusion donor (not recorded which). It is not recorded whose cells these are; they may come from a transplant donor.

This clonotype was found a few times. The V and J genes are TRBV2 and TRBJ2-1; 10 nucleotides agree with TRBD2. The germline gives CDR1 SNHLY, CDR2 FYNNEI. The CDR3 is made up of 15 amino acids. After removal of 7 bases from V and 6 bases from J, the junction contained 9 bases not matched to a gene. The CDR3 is CASTQAGGRINEQFF. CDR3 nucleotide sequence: TGTGCCAGCACCCAAGCGGGGGGGCGAATCAATGAGCAGTTCTTC.

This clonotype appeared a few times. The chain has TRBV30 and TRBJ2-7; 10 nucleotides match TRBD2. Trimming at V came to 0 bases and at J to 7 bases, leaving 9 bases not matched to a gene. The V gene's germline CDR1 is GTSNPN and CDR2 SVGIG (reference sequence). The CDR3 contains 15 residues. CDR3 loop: CAWSVRAGGLDEQYF. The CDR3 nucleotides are TGTGCCTGGAGTGTACGAGCGGGAGGGCTGGATGAGCAGTACTTC.

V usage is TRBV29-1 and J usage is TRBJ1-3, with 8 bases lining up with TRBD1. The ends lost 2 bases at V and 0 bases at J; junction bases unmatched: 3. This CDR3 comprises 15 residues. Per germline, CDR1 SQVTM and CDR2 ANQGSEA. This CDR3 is CSVESGTGSGNTIYF. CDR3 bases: TGCAGCGTTGAATCTGGGACAGGCTCTGGAAACACCATATATTTT.

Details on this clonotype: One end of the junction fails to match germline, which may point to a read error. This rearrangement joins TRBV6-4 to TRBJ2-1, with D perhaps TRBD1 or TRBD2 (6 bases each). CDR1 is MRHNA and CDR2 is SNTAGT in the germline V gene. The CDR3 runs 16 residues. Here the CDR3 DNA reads TGTGCCAGCAGTGACTCGATGGGGGGCCGAGACAATGAGGAGTTCTTC. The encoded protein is CASSDSMGGRDNEEFF.

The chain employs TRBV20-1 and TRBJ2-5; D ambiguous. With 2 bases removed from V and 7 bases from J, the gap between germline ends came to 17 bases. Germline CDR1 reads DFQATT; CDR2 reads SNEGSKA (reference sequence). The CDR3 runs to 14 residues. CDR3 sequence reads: CSARSPGKKGTQYF. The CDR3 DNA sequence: TGCAGTGCTAGATCGCCAGGAAAGAAGGGGACCCAGTACTTC.

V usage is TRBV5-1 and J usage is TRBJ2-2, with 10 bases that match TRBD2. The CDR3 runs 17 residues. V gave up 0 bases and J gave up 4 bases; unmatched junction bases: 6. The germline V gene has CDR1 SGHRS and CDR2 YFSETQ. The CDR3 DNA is TGCGCCAGCAGCTTGGCCCTAGCGGGGGCCCGCACCGGGGAGCTGTTTTTT. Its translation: CASSLALAGARTGELFF.

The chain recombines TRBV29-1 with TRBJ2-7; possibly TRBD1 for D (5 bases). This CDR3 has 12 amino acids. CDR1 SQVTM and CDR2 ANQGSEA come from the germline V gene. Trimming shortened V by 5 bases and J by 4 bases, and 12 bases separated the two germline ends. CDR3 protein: CSVRGSAYEQYF. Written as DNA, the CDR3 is TGCAGCGTTAGGGGTTCGGCTTACGAGCAGTACTTC.

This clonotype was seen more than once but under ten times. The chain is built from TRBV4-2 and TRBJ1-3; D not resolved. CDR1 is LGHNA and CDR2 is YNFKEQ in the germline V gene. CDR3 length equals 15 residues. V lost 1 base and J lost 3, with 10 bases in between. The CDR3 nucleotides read TGTGCCAGCAGCCAAGTAGGAGGGTTTGGAAACACCATATATTTT. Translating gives CASSQVGGFGNTIYF.

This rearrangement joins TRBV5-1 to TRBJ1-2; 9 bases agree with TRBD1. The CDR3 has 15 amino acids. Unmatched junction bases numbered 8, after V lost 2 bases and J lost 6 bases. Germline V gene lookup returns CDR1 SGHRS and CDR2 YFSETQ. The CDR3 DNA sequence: TGCGCCAGCAGCTTTTCAGCCGGACAGGGGAATGGCTACACCTTC. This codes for CASSFSAGQGNGYTF. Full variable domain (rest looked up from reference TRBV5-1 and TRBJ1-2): KAGVTQTPRYLIKTRGQQVTLSCSPISGHRSVSWYQQTPGQGLQFLFEYFSETQRNKGNFPGRFSGRQFSNSRSEMNVSTLELGDSALYLCASSFSAGQGNGYTFGSGTRLTVV.

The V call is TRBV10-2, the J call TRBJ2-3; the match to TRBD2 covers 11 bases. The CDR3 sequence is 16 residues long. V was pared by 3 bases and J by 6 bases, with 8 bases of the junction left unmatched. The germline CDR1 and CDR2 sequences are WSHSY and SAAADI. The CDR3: CASSDPGTSGLDTQYF. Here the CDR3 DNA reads TGCGCCAGCAGTGATCCCGGGACTAGCGGACTTGATACGCAGTATTTT.

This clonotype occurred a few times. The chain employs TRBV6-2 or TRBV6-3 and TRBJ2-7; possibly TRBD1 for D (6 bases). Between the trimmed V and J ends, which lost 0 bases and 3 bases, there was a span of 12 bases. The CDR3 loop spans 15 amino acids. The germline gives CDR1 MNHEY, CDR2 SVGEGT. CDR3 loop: CASSYSLGHHYEQYF. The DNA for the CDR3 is TGTGCCAGCAGTTACTCTTTGGGACACCACTACGAGCAGTACTTC.

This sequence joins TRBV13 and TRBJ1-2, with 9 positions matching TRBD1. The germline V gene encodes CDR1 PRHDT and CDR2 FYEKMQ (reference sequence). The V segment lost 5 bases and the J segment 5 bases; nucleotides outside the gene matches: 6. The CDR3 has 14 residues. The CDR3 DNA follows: TGTGCCAGCAGCCCCGGGACAGGGTTGTATGGCTACACCTTC. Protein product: CASSPGTGLYGYTF. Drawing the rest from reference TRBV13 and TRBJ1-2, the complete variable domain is AAGVIQSPRHLIKEKRETATLKCYPIPRHDTVYWYQQGPGQDPQFLISFYEKMQSDKGSIPDRFSAQQFSDYHSELNMSSLELGDSALYFCASSPGTGLYGYTFGSGTRLTVV.

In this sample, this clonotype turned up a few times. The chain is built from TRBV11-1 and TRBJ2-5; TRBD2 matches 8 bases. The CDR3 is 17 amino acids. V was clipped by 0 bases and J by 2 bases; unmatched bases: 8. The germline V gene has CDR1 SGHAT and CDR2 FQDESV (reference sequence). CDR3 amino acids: CASSLAVRTSLQETQYF. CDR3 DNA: TGTGCCAGCAGCTTAGCGGTCCGGACTAGCCTTCAAGAGACCCAGTACTTC.

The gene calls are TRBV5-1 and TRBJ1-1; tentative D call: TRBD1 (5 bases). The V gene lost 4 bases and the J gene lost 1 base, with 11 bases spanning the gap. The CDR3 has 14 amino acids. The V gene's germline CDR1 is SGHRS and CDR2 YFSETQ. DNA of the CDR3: TGCGCCAGCAGCCAAACCGGGACGAACACTGAAGCTTTCTTT. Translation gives CASSQTGTNTEAFF.

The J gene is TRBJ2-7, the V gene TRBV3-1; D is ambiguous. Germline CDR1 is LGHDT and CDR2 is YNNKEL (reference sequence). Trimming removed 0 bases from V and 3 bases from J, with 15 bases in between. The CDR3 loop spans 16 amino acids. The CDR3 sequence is CASSQDLRTEHYEQYF. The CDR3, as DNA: TGTGCCAGCAGCCAAGATCTAAGAACAGAGCACTACGAGCAGTACTTC.

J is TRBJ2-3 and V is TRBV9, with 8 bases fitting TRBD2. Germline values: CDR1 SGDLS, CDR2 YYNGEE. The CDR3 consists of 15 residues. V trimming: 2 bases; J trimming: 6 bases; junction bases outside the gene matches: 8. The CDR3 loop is CASSVIAGPPDTQYF. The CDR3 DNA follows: TGTGCCAGCAGCGTCATAGCGGGACCCCCTGATACGCAGTATTTT. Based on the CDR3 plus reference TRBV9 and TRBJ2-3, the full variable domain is DSGVTQTPKHLITATGQRVTLRCSPRSGDLSVYWYQQSLDQGLQFLIQYYNGEERAKGNILERFSAQQFPDLHSELNLSSLELGDSALYFCASSVIAGPPDTQYFGPGTRLTVL.

The CDR3 DNA reads as TGTGCCAGCAGTTTAGCGCGTCCAGGCAGTTTCAATCAGCCCCAGCATTTT. Translation gives CASSLARPGSFNQPQHF. This chain links TRBV12-3 or TRBV12-4 with TRBJ1-5; D is uncertain. V was pared by 0 bases and J by 3 bases, with 15 bases between. The CDR3 is 17 amino acids.

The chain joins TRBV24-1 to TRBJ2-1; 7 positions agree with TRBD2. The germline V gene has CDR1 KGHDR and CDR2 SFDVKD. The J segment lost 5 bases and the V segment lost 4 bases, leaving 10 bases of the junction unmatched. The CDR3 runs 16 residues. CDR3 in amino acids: CATSDPSLGGDNEQFF. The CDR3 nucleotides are TGTGCCACCAGTGACCCCAGTCTGGGGGGGGACAATGAGCAGTTCTTC.

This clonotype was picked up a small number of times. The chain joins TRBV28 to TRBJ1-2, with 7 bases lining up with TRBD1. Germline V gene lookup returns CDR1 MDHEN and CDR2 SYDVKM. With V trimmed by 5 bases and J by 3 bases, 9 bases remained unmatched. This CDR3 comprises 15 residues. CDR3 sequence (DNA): TGTGCCAGCAGTGCCGGACAGGCCCTTGACTATGGCTACACCTTC. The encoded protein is CASSAGQALDYGYTF.

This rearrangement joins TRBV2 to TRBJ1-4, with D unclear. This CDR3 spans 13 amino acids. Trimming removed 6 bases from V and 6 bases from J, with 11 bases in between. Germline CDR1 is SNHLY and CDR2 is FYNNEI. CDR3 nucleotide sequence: TGTGCCAGCAGGCAAGGTACCTATGAAAAACTGTTTTTT. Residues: CASRQGTYEKLFF.

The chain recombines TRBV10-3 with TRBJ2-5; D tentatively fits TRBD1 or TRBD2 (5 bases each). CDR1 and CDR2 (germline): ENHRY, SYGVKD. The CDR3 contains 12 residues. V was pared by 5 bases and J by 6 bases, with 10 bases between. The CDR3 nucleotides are TGTGCCATCAGTAGGGACCGAAAGACCCAGTACTTC. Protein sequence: CAISRDRKTQYF.

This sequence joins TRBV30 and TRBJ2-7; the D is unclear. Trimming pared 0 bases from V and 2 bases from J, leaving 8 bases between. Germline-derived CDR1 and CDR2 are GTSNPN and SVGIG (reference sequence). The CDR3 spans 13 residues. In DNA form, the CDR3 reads TGTGCCTGGAGTGTAAGTGTCACCTACGAGCAGTACTTC. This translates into CAWSVSVTYEQYF.

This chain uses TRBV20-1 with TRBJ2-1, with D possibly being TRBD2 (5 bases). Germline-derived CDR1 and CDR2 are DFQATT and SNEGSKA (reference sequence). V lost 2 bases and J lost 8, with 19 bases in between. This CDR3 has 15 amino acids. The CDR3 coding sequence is TGCAGTGCTAGACGCTCGGGGTTTAAGGAAGATGAGCAGTTCTTC. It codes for CSARRSGFKEDEQFF.

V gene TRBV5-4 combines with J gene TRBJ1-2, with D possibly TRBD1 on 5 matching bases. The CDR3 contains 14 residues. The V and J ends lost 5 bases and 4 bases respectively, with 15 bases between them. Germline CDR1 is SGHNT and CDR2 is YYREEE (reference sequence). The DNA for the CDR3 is TGTGCCAGCAGGCTCCAGGGAGAAGGCTATGGCTACACCTTC. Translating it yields CASRLQGEGYGYTF.

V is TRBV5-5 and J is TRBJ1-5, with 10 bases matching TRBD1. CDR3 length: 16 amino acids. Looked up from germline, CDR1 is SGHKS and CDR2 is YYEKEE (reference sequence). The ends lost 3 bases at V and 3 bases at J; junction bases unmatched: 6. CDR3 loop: CASSSLTGGVNQPQHF. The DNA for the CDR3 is TGTGCCAGCAGCTCGCTGACAGGGGGCGTCAATCAGCCCCAGCATTTT.

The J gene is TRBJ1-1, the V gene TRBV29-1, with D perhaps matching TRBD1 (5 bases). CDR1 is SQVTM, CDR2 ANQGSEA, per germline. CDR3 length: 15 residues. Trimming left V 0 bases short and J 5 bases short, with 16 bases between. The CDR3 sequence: CSVEDWGLLGTEAFF. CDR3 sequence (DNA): TGCAGCGTTGAAGACTGGGGACTCCTGGGGACTGAAGCTTTCTTT.

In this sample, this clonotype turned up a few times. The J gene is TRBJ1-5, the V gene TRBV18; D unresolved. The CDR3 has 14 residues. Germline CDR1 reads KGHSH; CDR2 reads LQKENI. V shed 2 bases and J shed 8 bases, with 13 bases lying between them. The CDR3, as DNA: TGTGCCAGCTCACCATCCCGGCTAGCGGAGCCCCAGCATTTT. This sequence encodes CASSPSRLAEPQHF. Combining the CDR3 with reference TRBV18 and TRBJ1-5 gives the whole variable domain NAGVMQNPRHLVRRRGQEARLRCSPMKGHSHVYWYRQLPEEGLKFMVYLQKENIIDESGMPKERFSAEFPKEGPSILRIQQVVRGDSAAYFCASSPSRLAEPQHFGDGTRLSIL.

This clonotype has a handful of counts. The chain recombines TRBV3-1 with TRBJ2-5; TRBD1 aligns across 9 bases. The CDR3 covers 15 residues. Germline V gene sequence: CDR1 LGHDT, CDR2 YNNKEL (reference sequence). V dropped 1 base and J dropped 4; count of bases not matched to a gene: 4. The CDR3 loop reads CASSQGDRVSETQYF. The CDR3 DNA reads TGTGCCAGCAGCCAAGGGGACAGGGTATCAGAGACCCAGTACTTC.

In DNA, the CDR3 is TGTGCCAGCAGCCAGCGGGGACTAGCGGGGGGCAGCTACAATGAGCAGTTCTTC. Amino acids: CASSQRGLAGGSYNEQFF. The chain couples TRBV4-2 to TRBJ2-1, with 15 bases fitting TRBD2. Germline-derived CDR1 and CDR2 are LGHNA and YNFKEQ. Trimming at V came to 3 bases and at J to 3 bases, leaving 6 bases not matched to a gene. The CDR3 consists of 18 residues.